Sequencing of this TCR beta chain was carried out in a study of neurological immune-mediated disorders. The CDR3 has 17 amino acids. The germline gives CDR1 LGHNA, CDR2 YNFKEQ. With 4 bases clipped from V and 8 bases from J, the junction kept 13 bases outside the gene matches. The sample holds many counts of this clonotype. Antigen unknown. Study-wide points: The greatest TCR clonal expansion appeared in HTLV-1-associated myelopathy and the smallest, falling below healthy controls, in multiple sclerosis. One related-CDR3 cluster, which may be a signature, held the repertoires of 18 of 34 multiple sclerosis patients after phylogenetic grouping. No CDR3 amino acid sequences recurred among expanded clones across subjects, suggesting private repertoires in all groups.

The cDNA was generated through 5'RACE incorporating 10-nucleotide random UMIs. TCRdb reanalysed the 5' RACE reads using MiXCR and keeps one entry per CDR3 protein. This sample yields about 65,000 distinct CDR3 sequences, of which roughly 3.7% are seen a single time; just over 2.5% belongs to the top ten. This chain joins TRBV4-2 and TRBJ2-1, with TRBD2 matching 11 bases. The receptor's source is a man aged 45-65 years with multiple sclerosis. The sequenced material came from PBMCs. CDR3 nucleotide sequence: TGTGCCAGCAGCCGGGACGGCCTAGCGGGGGGCCGGGATGAGCAGTTCTTC. Its protein product is CASSRDGLAGGRDEQFF.